Included here is one T cell receptor beta chain sequence, with context. The data belong to a study of T cell responses to AZD1222 COVID-19 vaccine. Germline CDR1 is DFQATT and CDR2 is SNEGSKA (reference sequence). CDR3 length equals 14 residues. V was cut by 3 bases and J by 4 bases, with 13 bases left in between. Only in-frame clones appear in the TCRdb table, and some are missing; sequencing was by immunoSEQ multiplex PCR. The sample lists 150,000 or so clones; roughly nine tenths were seen once. The V and J genes are TRBV20-1 and TRBJ2-1; possibly TRBD2 for D (6 bases). This receptor was identified in an adult who received the AZD1222 COVID-19 vaccine. This specimen consisted of peripheral blood, obtained 28 days after the second AZD1222 dose. CDR3 sequence reads: CSASSGDRYNEQFF. The CDR3 nucleotides read TGCAGTGCTAGTTCGGGGGACCGATACAATGAGCAGTTCTTC.